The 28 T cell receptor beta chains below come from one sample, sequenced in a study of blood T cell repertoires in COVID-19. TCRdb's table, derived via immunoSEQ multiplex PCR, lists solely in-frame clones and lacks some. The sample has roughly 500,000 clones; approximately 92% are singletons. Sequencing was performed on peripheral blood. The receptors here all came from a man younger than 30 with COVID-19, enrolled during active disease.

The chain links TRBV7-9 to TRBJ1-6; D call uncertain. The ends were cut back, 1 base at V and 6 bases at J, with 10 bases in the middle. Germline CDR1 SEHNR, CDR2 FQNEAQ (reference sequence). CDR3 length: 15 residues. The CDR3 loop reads CASSLGGLSNSPLHF. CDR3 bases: TGTGCCAGCAGCTTAGGCGGACTGAGTAATTCACCCCTCCACTTT.

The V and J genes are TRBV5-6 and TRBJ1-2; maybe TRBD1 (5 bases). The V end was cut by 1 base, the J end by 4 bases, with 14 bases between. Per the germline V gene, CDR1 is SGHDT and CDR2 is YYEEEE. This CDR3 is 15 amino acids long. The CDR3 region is CASSLNFGDFYGYTF. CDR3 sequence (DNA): TGTGCCAGCAGCTTGAATTTTGGGGACTTCTATGGCTACACCTTC.

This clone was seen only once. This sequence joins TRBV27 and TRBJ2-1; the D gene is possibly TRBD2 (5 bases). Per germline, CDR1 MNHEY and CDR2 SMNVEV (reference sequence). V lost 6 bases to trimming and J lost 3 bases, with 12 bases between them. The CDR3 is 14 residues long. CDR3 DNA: TGTGCCAGCAGACGGGGTAATCTCTACAATGAGCAGTTCTTC. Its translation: CASRRGNLYNEQFF.

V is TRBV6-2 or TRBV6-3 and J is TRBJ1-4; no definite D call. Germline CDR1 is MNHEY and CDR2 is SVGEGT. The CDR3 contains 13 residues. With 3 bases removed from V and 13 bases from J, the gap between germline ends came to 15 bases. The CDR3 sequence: CASSYKEATGLFF. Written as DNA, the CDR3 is TGTGCCAGCAGTTATAAGGAAGCGACTGGACTGTTTTTT.

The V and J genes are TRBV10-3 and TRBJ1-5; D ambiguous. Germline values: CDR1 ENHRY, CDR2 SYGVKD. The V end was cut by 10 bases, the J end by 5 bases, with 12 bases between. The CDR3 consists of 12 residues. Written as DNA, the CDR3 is TGTGCCAGCGGGCCCCAGGATCAGCCCCAGCATTTT. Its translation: CASGPQDQPQHF.

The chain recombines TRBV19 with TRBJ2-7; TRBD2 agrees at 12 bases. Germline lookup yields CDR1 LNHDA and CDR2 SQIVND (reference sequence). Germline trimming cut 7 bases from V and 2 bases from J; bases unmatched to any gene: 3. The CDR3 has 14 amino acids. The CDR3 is CASKLAGGPYEQYF. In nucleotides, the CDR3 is TGTGCCAGTAAACTAGCGGGAGGACCCTACGAGCAGTACTTC. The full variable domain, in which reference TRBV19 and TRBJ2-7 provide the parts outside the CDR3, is DGGITQSPKYLFRKEGQNVTLSCEQNLNHDAMYWYRQDPGQGLRLIYYSQIVNDFQKGDIAEGYSVSREKKESFPLTVTSAQKNPTAFYLCASKLAGGPYEQYFGPGTRLTVT.

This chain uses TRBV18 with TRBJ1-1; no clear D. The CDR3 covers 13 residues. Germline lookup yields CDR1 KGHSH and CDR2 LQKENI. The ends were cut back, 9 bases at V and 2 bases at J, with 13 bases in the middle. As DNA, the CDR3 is TGTGCCAGTAACCCGGGTCAAAACACTGAAGCTTTCTTT. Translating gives CASNPGQNTEAFF.

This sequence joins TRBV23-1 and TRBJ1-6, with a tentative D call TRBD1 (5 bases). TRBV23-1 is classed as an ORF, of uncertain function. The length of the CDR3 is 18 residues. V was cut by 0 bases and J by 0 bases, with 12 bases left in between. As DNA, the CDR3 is TGCGCCAGCAGTCAATCTCGGGGGACGGGCTCCTATAATTCACCCCTCCACTTT. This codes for CASSQSRGTGSYNSPLHF.

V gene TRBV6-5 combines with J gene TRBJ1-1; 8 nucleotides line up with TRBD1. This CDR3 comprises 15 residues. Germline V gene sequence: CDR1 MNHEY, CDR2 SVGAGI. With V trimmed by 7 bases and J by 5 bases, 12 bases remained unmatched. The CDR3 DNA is TGTGCCAGCAAACGCCAGGGGGCGGTTGAAACTGAAGCTTTCTTT. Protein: CASKRQGAVETEAFF.

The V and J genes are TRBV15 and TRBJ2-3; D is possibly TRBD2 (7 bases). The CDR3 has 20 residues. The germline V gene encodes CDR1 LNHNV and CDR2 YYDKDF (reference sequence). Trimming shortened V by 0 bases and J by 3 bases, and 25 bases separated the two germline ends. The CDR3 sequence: CATSRDRGATAPVGTDTQYF. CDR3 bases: TGTGCCACCAGCAGAGATCGGGGGGCCACAGCCCCGGTAGGGACAGATACGCAGTATTTT.

The CDR3 loop is CASSQEVGLYNEQFF. In DNA, the CDR3 is TGTGCCAGCAGCCAAGAGGTGGGCCTTTACAATGAGCAGTTCTTC. This chain uses TRBV4-2 with TRBJ2-1; unclear D gene. Germline CDR1 is LGHNA and CDR2 is YNFKEQ. The CDR3 extends over 15 amino acids. V gave up 0 bases and J gave up 4 bases, with 10 bases separating them.

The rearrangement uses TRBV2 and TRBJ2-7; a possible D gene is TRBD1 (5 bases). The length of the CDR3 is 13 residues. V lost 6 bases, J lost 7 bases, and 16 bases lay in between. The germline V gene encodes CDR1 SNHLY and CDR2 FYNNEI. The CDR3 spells CASRPQGSGEQYF. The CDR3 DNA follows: TGTGCCAGCAGGCCCCAGGGTTCTGGAGAGCAGTACTTC.

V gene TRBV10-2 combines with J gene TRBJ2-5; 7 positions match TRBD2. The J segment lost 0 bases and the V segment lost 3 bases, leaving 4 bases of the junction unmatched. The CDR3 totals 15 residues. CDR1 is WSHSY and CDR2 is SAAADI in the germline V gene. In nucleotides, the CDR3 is TGCGCCAGCAGTGAAAGGACTAGACACCAAGAGACCCAGTACTTC. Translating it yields CASSERTRHQETQYF.

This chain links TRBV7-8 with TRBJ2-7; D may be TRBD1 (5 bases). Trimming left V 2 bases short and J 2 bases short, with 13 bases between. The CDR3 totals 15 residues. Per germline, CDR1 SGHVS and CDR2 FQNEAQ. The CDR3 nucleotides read TGTGCCAGCAGCTTAAGATTCGACAGTGCCTACGAGCAGTACTTC. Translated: CASSLRFDSAYEQYF.

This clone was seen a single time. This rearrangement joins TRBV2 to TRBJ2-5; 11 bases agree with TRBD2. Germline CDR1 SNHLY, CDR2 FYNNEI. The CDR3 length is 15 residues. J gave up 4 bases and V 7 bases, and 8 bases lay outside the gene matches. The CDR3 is CASIRSGRAGETQYF. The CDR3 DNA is TGTGCCAGCATTCGTAGCGGGAGGGCTGGAGAGACCCAGTACTTC.

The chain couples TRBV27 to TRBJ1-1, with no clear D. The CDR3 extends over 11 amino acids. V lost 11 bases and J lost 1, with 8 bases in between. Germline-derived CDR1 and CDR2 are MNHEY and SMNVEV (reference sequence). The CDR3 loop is CASQANTEAFF. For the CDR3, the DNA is TGTGCCTCCCAAGCGAACACTGAAGCTTTCTTT.

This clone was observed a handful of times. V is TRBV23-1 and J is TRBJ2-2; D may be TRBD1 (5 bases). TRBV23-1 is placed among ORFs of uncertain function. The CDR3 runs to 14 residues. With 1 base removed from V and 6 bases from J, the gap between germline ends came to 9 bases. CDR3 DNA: TGCGCCAGCAGTCAATATCTAGGGGCCGGGGAGCTGTTTTTT. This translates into CASSQYLGAGELFF.

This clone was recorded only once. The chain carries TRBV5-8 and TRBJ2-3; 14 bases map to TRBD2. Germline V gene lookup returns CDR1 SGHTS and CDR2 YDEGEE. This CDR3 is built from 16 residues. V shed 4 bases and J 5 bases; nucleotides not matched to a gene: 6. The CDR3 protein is CASSAGLAGGLDTQYF. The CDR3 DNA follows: TGTGCCAGCAGCGCAGGACTAGCGGGGGGACTAGATACGCAGTATTTT.

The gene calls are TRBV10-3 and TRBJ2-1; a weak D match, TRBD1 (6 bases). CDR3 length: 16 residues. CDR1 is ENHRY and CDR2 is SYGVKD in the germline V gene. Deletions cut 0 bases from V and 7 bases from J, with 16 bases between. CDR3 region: CAISESDQGTWNEQFF. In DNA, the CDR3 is TGTGCCATCAGTGAGTCGGACCAGGGGACGTGGAATGAGCAGTTCTTC.

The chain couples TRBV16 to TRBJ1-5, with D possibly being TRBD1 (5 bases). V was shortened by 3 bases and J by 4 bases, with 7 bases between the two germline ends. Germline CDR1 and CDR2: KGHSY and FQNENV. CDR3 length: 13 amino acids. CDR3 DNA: TGTGCCAGCAGCCAGAGACAGAATCAGCCCCAGCATTTT. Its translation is CASSQRQNQPQHF.

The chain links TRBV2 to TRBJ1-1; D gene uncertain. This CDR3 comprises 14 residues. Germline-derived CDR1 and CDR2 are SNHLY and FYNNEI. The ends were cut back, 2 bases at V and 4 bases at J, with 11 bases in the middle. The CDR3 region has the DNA TGTGCCAGCAGTGAATGGGAGGCGAGCACTGAAGCTTTCTTT. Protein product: CASSEWEASTEAFF.

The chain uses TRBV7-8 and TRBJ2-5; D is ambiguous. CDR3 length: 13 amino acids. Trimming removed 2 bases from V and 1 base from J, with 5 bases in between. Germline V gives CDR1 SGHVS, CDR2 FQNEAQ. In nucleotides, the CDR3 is TGTGCCAGCAGCTTACTCCTCCAAGAGACCCAGTACTTC. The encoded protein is CASSLLLQETQYF.

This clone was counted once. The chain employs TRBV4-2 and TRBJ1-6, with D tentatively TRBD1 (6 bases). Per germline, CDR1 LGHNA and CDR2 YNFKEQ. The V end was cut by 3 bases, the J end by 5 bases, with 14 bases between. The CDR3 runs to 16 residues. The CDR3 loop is CASSHRHRDDNSPLHF. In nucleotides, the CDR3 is TGTGCCAGCAGCCACCGGCACAGGGATGATAATTCACCCCTCCACTTT.

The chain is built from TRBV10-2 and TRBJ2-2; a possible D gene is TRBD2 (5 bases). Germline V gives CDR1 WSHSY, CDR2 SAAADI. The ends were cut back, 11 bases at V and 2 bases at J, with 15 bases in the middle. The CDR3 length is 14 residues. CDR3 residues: CASRGRQNTGELFF. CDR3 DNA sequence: TGCGCCTCCAGAGGGCGTCAAAACACCGGGGAGCTGTTTTTT.

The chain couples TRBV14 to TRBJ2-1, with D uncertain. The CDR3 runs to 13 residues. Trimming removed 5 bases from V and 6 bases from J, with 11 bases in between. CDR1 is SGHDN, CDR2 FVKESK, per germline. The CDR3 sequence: CASSYTVVNEQFF. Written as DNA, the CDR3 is TGTGCCAGCAGCTACACCGTTGTCAATGAGCAGTTCTTC.

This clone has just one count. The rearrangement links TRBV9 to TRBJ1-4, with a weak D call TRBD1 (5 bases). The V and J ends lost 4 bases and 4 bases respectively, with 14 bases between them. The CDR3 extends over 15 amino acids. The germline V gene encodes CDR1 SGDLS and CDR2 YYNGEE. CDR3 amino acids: CASSLTYRHNEKLFF. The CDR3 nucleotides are TGTGCCAGCAGCCTAACTTACAGGCATAATGAAAAACTGTTTTTT.

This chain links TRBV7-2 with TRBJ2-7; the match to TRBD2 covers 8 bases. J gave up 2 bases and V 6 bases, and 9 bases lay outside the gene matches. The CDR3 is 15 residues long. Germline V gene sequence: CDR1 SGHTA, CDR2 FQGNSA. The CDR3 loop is CASSRSGGGAYEQYF. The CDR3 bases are TGTGCCAGCAGTCGCAGCGGGGGTGGCGCCTACGAGCAGTACTTC.

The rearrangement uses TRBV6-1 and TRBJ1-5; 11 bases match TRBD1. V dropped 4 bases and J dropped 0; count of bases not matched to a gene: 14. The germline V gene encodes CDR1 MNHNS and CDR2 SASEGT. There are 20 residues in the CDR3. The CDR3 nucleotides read TGTGCCAGCAGTGGGTTCCCCGGGACAGGGGGGACTTATAGCAATCAGCCCCAGCATTTT. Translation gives CASSGFPGTGGTYSNQPQHF.